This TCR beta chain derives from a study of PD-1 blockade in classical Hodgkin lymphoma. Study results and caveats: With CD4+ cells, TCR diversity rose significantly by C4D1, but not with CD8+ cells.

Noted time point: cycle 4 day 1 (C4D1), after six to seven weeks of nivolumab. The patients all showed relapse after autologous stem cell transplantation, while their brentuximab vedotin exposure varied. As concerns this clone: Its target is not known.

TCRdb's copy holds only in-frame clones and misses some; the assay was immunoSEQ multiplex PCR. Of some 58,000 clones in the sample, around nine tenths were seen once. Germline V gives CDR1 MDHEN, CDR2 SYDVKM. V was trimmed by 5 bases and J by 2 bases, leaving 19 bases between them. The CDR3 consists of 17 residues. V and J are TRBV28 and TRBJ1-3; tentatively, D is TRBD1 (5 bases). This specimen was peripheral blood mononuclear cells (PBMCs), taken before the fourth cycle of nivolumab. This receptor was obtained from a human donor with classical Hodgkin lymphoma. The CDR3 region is CASSNGRGPWTGNTIYF. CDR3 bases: TGTGCCAGCAGTAATGGACGGGGACCATGGACTGGAAACACCATATATTTT.